The 29 T cell receptor beta chains below were found in one sample sequenced in a study of cytomegalovirus exposure and HLA in healthy donors. It was with 60 Vbeta and 13 Jbeta primers that the PCR ran. Produced via immunoSEQ multiplex PCR; TCRdb's table is partial and in-frame only. The table has about 130,000 clones, about 85% seen once. The specimen sequenced was PBMCs. These receptor sequences come from a young man in good health and CMV-seropositive.

In DNA, the CDR3 is TGCGCCAGCAGCTTGGGGTGGGCGACTGAAGCTTTCTTT. Translating it yields CASSLGWATEAFF. This chain links TRBV5-1 with TRBJ1-1; D is unresolved. The CDR3 contains 13 residues. Germline V gene sequence: CDR1 SGHRS, CDR2 YFSETQ. The V end lost 0 bases, the J end lost 5 bases, and 8 bases lay between the germline ends.

The chain recombines TRBV27 with TRBJ2-7; 7 nucleotides line up with TRBD1. Germline assignment: CDR1 MNHEY and CDR2 SMNVEV (reference sequence). The trim removed 5 bases at V and 3 bases at J, leaving 4 bases unmatched. This CDR3 is 13 amino acids long. The CDR3 is CASSPDRDYEQYF. The CDR3 bases are TGTGCCAGCAGTCCAGACAGGGACTACGAGCAGTACTTC.

The genes are TRBV6-6 and TRBJ1-2; 9 nucleotides match TRBD1. The length of the CDR3 is 13 residues. V was pared by 8 bases and J by 10 bases, with 11 bases of the junction left unmatched. The germline CDR1 and CDR2 sequences are MNHNY and SVGAGI (reference sequence). The CDR3 reads CASRVQGAYSYTF. The DNA for the CDR3 is TGTGCCAGCCGGGTACAGGGGGCGTACTCCTACACCTTC.

The chain employs TRBV11-2 and TRBJ2-7, with 9 bases lining up with TRBD1. The CDR3 runs to 13 residues. V was pared by 3 bases and J by 5 bases, with 2 bases of the junction left unmatched. Germline CDR1 is SGHAT and CDR2 is FQNNGV. This CDR3 reads CASSFTGGNEQYF. The CDR3 DNA is TGTGCCAGCAGCTTTACAGGGGGCAACGAGCAGTACTTC.

The rearrangement uses TRBV30 and TRBJ2-7; 8 bases are shared with TRBD2. The germline V gene has CDR1 GTSNPN and CDR2 SVGIG (reference sequence). The CDR3 is 15 amino acids. V was clipped by 0 bases and J by 0 bases; unmatched bases: 4. Here the CDR3 reads CAWSVASGPSYEQYF. DNA of the CDR3: TGTGCCTGGAGTGTGGCTAGCGGGCCCTCCTACGAGCAGTACTTC.

The chain uses TRBV19 and TRBJ2-2; D ambiguous. Trimming pared 5 bases from V and 2 bases from J, leaving 9 bases between. The CDR3 has 14 amino acids. The V gene's germline CDR1 is LNHDA and CDR2 SQIVND (reference sequence). This CDR3 reads CASSGQRNTGELFF. The CDR3 DNA sequence: TGTGCCAGTAGTGGCCAGCGAAACACCGGGGAGCTGTTTTTT.

The chain is built from TRBV6-5 and TRBJ1-1; 8 bases align to TRBD1. This CDR3 comprises 13 residues. Germline lookup yields CDR1 MNHEY and CDR2 SVGAGI. Trimming cost V 2 bases and J 4 bases; bases outside gene matches: 0. CDR3 in DNA: TGTGCCAGCAGTTACGACAGGGGCACTGAAGCTTTCTTT. Residues: CASSYDRGTEAFF.

The chain has TRBV15 and TRBJ2-1; D is perhaps TRBD2 (6 bases). Looked up from germline, CDR1 is LNHNV and CDR2 is YYDKDF (reference sequence). The CDR3 loop spans 16 amino acids. The V gene lost 0 bases and the J gene lost 1 base, with 10 bases spanning the gap. CDR3 residues: CATSRDQGLSYNEQFF. In DNA form, the CDR3 reads TGTGCCACCAGCAGAGATCAGGGACTTTCCTACAATGAGCAGTTCTTC. Full variable domain (missing parts from reference TRBV15 and TRBJ2-1): DAMVIQNPRYQVTQFGKPVTLSCSQTLNHNVMYWYQQKSSQAPKLLFHYYDKDFNNEADTPDNFQSRRPNTSFCFLDIRSPGLGDTAMYLCATSRDQGLSYNEQFFGPGTRLTVL.

The chain has TRBV10-3 and TRBJ1-5, with unresolved D. The germline V gene encodes CDR1 ENHRY and CDR2 SYGVKD. The V end was cut by 6 bases, the J end by 7 bases, with 13 bases between. There are 13 residues in the CDR3. The CDR3 loop reads CAISLGGLQPQHF. In DNA form, the CDR3 reads TGTGCCATCAGCCTAGGAGGTCTCCAGCCCCAGCATTTT.

This clone was detected only a few times. This chain joins TRBV30 and TRBJ2-3, with D hard to call. Germline CDR1 reads GTSNPN; CDR2 reads SVGIG (reference sequence). The V and J ends lost 8 bases and 2 bases respectively, with 23 bases between them. CDR3 size: 16 residues. The CDR3 reads CALGTRRHPLTDTQYF. For the CDR3, the DNA is TGTGCCCTGGGCACGAGACGGCACCCCCTCACAGATACGCAGTATTTT.

This clone was found a few times. V and J are TRBV5-1 and TRBJ1-6; perhaps TRBD1 as D (5 bases). The CDR3 loop spans 17 amino acids. CDR1 is SGHRS and CDR2 is YFSETQ in the germline V gene. V dropped 4 bases and J dropped 5 bases, with 19 bases sitting between them. The CDR3 reads CASSLYTRQRDNSPLHF. The CDR3 coding sequence is TGCGCCAGCAGCCTGTATACCAGACAGCGAGATAATTCACCCCTCCACTTT.

The chain carries TRBV7-2 and TRBJ1-5, with no clear D. The CDR3 contains 14 residues. Germline values: CDR1 SGHTA, CDR2 FQGNSA. Trimming cost V 2 bases and J 4 bases, with 9 bases left between them. DNA for the CDR3: TGTGCCAGCAGCTTATATGTCGGGAATCAGCCCCAGCATTTT. It translates to CASSLYVGNQPQHF.

This CDR3 is CASSSREGVDTQYF. The CDR3, as DNA: TGTGCCAGCAGCTCCAGAGAGGGGGTAGATACGCAGTATTTT. The V and J genes are TRBV7-2 and TRBJ2-3; possibly TRBD1 for D (6 bases). The CDR3 is 14 residues long. Trimming removed 4 bases from V and 5 bases from J, with 13 bases in between. CDR1 and CDR2 from the germline V gene are SGHTA and FQGNSA.

The count of this clone is one. One end of the junction fails to match germline, which may point to a read error. This chain uses TRBV7-9 with TRBJ1-4, with D uncertain. The CDR3 covers 13 residues. Germline lookup yields CDR1 SEHNR and CDR2 FQNEAQ (reference sequence). CDR3 amino acids: CSSSLETDEKLFF. In DNA, the CDR3 is TGTTCCAGCAGCTTAGAAACAGATGAAAAACTGTTTTTT.

The chain links TRBV27 to TRBJ2-2, with D perhaps TRBD2 (5 bases). V was clipped by 5 bases and J by 6 bases, with 19 bases between them. The CDR3 has 16 residues. CDR1 and CDR2 from the germline V gene are MNHEY and SMNVEV (reference sequence). In DNA, the CDR3 is TGTGCCAGCAGTCCGAACGAGAGGGCTACGGCCGGGGAGCTGTTTTTT. The encoded protein is CASSPNERATAGELFF.

This chain connects TRBV6-6 to TRBJ2-5; 7 bases agree with TRBD1. Looked up from germline, CDR1 is MNHNY and CDR2 is SVGAGI (reference sequence). This CDR3 has 12 residues. J lost 9 bases, V lost 4 bases, and 5 bases had no gene match. Here the CDR3 reads CASSFLRGSQYF. CDR3 coding DNA: TGTGCCAGCAGTTTCCTCAGGGGGTCCCAGTACTTC.

The chain couples TRBV29-1 to TRBJ2-7, with TRBD1 identical over 9 bases. V lost 4 bases to trimming and J lost 4 bases; unmatched junction nucleotides: 2. This CDR3 has 12 residues. The germline CDR1 and CDR2 sequences are SQVTM and ANQGSEA. The CDR3 region is CSVVGQGYEQYF. DNA for the CDR3: TGCAGCGTTGTCGGACAGGGGTACGAGCAGTACTTC.

V gene TRBV7-2 combines with J gene TRBJ2-7, with D perhaps matching TRBD2 (6 bases). The V end lost 0 bases, the J end lost 13 bases, and 16 bases lay between the germline ends. The germline CDR1 and CDR2 sequences are SGHTA and FQGNSA. The CDR3 totals 13 residues. CDR3 sequence: CASSLAIRRERYF. Here the CDR3 DNA reads TGTGCCAGCAGCTTAGCGATTAGGAGGGAACGTTACTTC.

V gene TRBV5-1 combines with J gene TRBJ2-2; 8 bases are a match to TRBD1. V shed 4 bases and J 4 bases; nucleotides not matched to a gene: 0. In germline, CDR1 is SGHRS, CDR2 YFSETQ. This CDR3 region has 13 residues. The CDR3 DNA reads TGCGCCAGCAGCGGACAGGGCACCGGGGAGCTGTTTTTT. This translates into CASSGQGTGELFF.

In nucleotides, the CDR3 is TGTGCCGAGGGAGGAGTCCTGAACACTGAAGCTTTCTTT. It codes for CAEGGVLNTEAFF. The genes are TRBV7-2 and TRBJ1-1; D is undetermined. Germline-derived CDR1 and CDR2 are SGHTA and FQGNSA. The CDR3 consists of 13 residues. The germline V and J ends were trimmed by 11 bases and 0 bases, with 13 bases remaining between them.

The chain recombines TRBV5-1 with TRBJ2-7, with 11 bases matching TRBD2. V shed 1 base and J 0 bases; nucleotides not matched to a gene: 9. The CDR3 runs to 18 residues. Germline-derived CDR1 and CDR2 are SGHRS and YFSETQ. The CDR3, as DNA: TGCGCCAGCAGCTTGATTCCTTCTAGCGGGGGGCGCTCCTACGAGCAGTACTTC. It yields the protein CASSLIPSSGGRSYEQYF.

The chain has TRBV7-9 and TRBJ1-3; D might be TRBD1 (5 bases). There are 14 residues in the CDR3. CDR1 and CDR2 (germline): SEHNR, FQNEAQ (reference sequence). Trimming stripped 6 bases from V and 8 bases from J, with 17 bases between. CDR3 sequence: CASSPPGGEHTIYF. In nucleotides, the CDR3 is TGTGCCAGCAGTCCGCCTGGAGGGGAGCACACCATATATTTT. Full variable domain (rest looked up from reference TRBV7-9 and TRBJ1-3): DTGVSQNPRHKITKRGQNVTFRCDPISEHNRLYWYRQTLGQGPEFLTYFQNEAQLEKSRLLSDRFSAERPKGSFSTLEIQRTEQGDSAMYLCASSPPGGEHTIYFGEGSWLTVV.

The chain couples TRBV20-1 to TRBJ1-2, with D tentatively TRBD1 (6 bases). CDR1 is DFQATT and CDR2 is SNEGSKA in the germline V gene (reference sequence). Trimming pared 5 bases from V and 4 bases from J, leaving 8 bases between. The CDR3 runs 11 residues. CDR3 in DNA: TGCAGTGCTGGGGGCAGCTATGGCTACACCTTC. Its translation: CSAGGSYGYTF.

This clone turned up a few times. The chain couples TRBV7-9 to TRBJ1-3, with no clear D. The CDR3 is made up of 12 amino acids. Trimming removed 5 bases from V and 4 bases from J, with 6 bases in between. CDR1 and CDR2 (germline): SEHNR, FQNEAQ (reference sequence). The chain's CDR3 is CASSPQGNTIYF. In DNA form, the CDR3 reads TGTGCCAGCAGCCCTCAGGGAAACACCATATATTTT.

This rearrangement joins TRBV7-9 to TRBJ2-3; no clear D. V was shortened by 5 bases and J by 2 bases, with 11 bases between the two germline ends. Germline V lookup: CDR1 SEHNR, CDR2 FQNEAQ (reference sequence). The CDR3 runs to 14 residues. CDR3: CASSAVGYTDTQYF. The CDR3 DNA sequence: TGTGCCAGCAGCGCAGTCGGGTACACAGATACGCAGTATTTT.

V gene TRBV9 combines with J gene TRBJ2-3, with 7 bases that match TRBD2. The CDR3 extends over 16 amino acids. The V segment lost 0 bases and the J segment 2 bases; nucleotides outside the gene matches: 6. Looked up from germline, CDR1 is SGDLS and CDR2 is YYNGEE. The CDR3 nucleotides read TGTGCCAGCAGCGTAGATGCCCTAGCGGTCACAGATACGCAGTATTTT. Translated: CASSVDALAVTDTQYF.

The genes are TRBV27 and TRBJ1-5, with D unresolved. The germline gives CDR1 MNHEY, CDR2 SMNVEV (reference sequence). This CDR3 region has 15 residues. Trimming pared 2 bases from V and 6 bases from J, leaving 14 bases between. The CDR3 DNA is TGTGCCAGCAGTTTAACAACACCTGCGGGTCAGCCCCAGCATTTT. Translation gives CASSLTTPAGQPQHF.

V and J are TRBV9 and TRBJ1-6; perhaps TRBD1 as D (6 bases). V dropped 7 bases and J dropped 9 bases, with 11 bases sitting between them. Germline V gene data show CDR1 as SGDLS and CDR2 as YYNGEE. This CDR3 has 12 residues. This chain's CDR3 is CASGLQGSPLHF. In DNA, the CDR3 is TGTGCCAGCGGGCTACAGGGTTCACCCCTCCACTTT.

The gene calls are TRBV6-5 and TRBJ2-7; tentatively, D is TRBD1 (6 bases). The CDR3 runs 15 residues. The V end was cut by 5 bases, the J end by 3 bases, with 17 bases between. Germline values: CDR1 MNHEY, CDR2 SVGAGI. The CDR3 loop reads CASSVDSLNLYEQYF. The CDR3 DNA follows: TGTGCCAGCAGTGTGGACAGCCTCAACCTCTACGAGCAGTACTTC.